The T cell receptor (beta chain) described here comes from a study of blood T cell repertoires in COVID-19. About the study: Material from acute and convalescent COVID-19 was sourced from the United States, Italy and Spain. PBMCs, B-cell-depleted T cells, or T cells were the source of the cDNA or gDNA that made up the material.

CDR3 size: 13 residues. The V and J ends lost 4 bases and 5 bases respectively, with 8 bases between them. Measured with immunoSEQ multiplex PCR; TCRdb has only the in-frame clones, and not every one. The sample lists 220,000 or so clones, roughly 84% seen once, with approximately 6.2% in the top ten. The source material was PBMCs or T cells enriched from blood (not recorded which). The chain carries TRBV12-3 or TRBV12-4 and TRBJ1-4, with a weak D call TRBD1 (5 bases). This TCR derives from a woman between 40 and 50 years old who had recovered from COVID-19. CDR3 coding DNA: TGTGCCAGCAGTTATAGGGGAAATGAAAAACTGTTTTTT. It translates to CASSYRGNEKLFF.